The 27 T cell receptor beta chains below all came from one sample that was sequenced in a study of blood T cell repertoires in COVID-19. Assay: immunoSEQ multiplex PCR; the TCRdb copy retains only in-frame clones and omits some. The data contain more than 450,000 clones, about 85% of them singletons. Material: PBMCs or T cells enriched from blood (not recorded which). The receptors were gathered from a woman aged 18-29 years who had recovered from COVID-19.

The genes are TRBV5-1 and TRBJ2-1; 8 positions agree with TRBD2. CDR1 and CDR2 from the germline V gene are SGHRS and YFSETQ. The CDR3 loop spans 16 amino acids. V lost 3 bases to trimming and J lost 8 bases; unmatched junction nucleotides: 13. The CDR3 loop is CASSSSTGTRFDEQFF. The CDR3 DNA sequence: TGCGCCAGCAGCTCTTCGACCGGGACTAGATTCGATGAGCAGTTCTTC. Filled out from reference TRBV5-1 and TRBJ2-1, the complete variable domain reads KAGVTQTPRYLIKTRGQQVTLSCSPISGHRSVSWYQQTPGQGLQFLFEYFSETQRNKGNFPGRFSGRQFSNSRSEMNVSTLELGDSALYLCASSSSTGTRFDEQFFGPGTRLTVL.

The rearrangement links TRBV7-8 to TRBJ1-2; 10 bases align to TRBD1. The CDR3 contains 15 residues. V was pared by 4 bases and J by 4 bases, with 6 bases of the junction left unmatched. Germline V gene sequence: CDR1 SGHVS, CDR2 FQNEAQ. The CDR3 coding sequence is TGTGCCAGCAGCTCACTCGGACAGGGGGGCTATGGCTACACCTTC. Protein product: CASSSLGQGGYGYTF.

CDR3: CASSLAAGETYEQYF. CDR3 bases: TGTGCCAGCAGCTTGGCTGCAGGGGAGACCTACGAGCAGTACTTC. V usage is TRBV5-5 and J usage is TRBJ2-7, with D perhaps TRBD1 (6 bases). The CDR3 covers 15 residues. Germline lookup yields CDR1 SGHKS and CDR2 YYEKEE (reference sequence). Trimming took off 0 bases at V and 2 bases at J, with 12 bases between the two ends.

This clone appeared a few times. This chain uses TRBV12-5 with TRBJ1-2; no clear D gene. V shed 1 base and J shed 8 bases, with 20 bases lying between them. This CDR3 has 16 amino acids. Germline CDR1 and CDR2: LGHNT and FRNRAP. This CDR3 is CASGLAYPVEKLGYTF. CDR3 DNA: TGTGCTAGTGGTTTGGCATACCCTGTGGAGAAATTGGGCTACACCTTC.

This clone was counted many times. V and J are TRBV5-1 and TRBJ1-5, with D tentatively TRBD1 (5 bases). This CDR3 contains 14 residues. From germline, CDR1 is SGHRS and CDR2 YFSETQ. V was shortened by 0 bases and J by 5 bases, with 9 bases between the two germline ends. The CDR3 sequence is CASSLGGPDQPQHF. CDR3 bases: TGCGCCAGCAGCTTGGGGGGCCCCGATCAGCCCCAGCATTTT.

This clone occurred once. The chain uses TRBV6-5 and TRBJ2-5; the D gene is possibly TRBD2 (5 bases). The CDR3 extends over 15 amino acids. CDR1 and CDR2 (germline): MNHEY, SVGAGI. With 6 bases removed from V and 3 bases from J, the gap between germline ends came to 17 bases. The CDR3: CASRPQLATKETQYF. CDR3 nucleotide sequence: TGTGCCAGCAGGCCTCAGCTAGCTACCAAAGAGACCCAGTACTTC.

The chain has TRBV7-9 and TRBJ2-5; D not certain. Germline loops: CDR1 SEHNR, CDR2 FQNEAQ (reference sequence). Between the trimmed V and J ends, which lost 5 bases and 5 bases, there was a span of 18 bases. The CDR3 is made up of 15 amino acids. The CDR3 DNA reads TGTGCCAGCAGCGCGTTGTGGCTAGGTCACGAGACCCAGTACTTC. As protein: CASSALWLGHETQYF.

The chain is built from TRBV5-1 and TRBJ2-1, with 8 bases identical to TRBD2. CDR1 SGHRS and CDR2 YFSETQ come from the germline V gene. This CDR3 has 16 residues. The trim removed 2 bases at V and 4 bases at J, leaving 8 bases unmatched. The chain's CDR3 is CASSLAVAGLYNEQFF. DNA for the CDR3: TGCGCCAGCAGCTTAGCAGTAGCGGGGCTATACAATGAGCAGTTCTTC.

In this sample, this clone turned up once. Here the CDR3 DNA reads TGCGCCAGCAGCTTGGGACGAACCCTAGGAGGTGGTGAGCAGTTCTTC. Amino acid sequence: CASSLGRTLGGGEQFF. This chain links TRBV5-1 with TRBJ2-1; a weak D match, TRBD2 (5 bases). The V end lost 0 bases, the J end lost 9 bases, and 19 bases lay between the germline ends. In germline, CDR1 is SGHRS, CDR2 YFSETQ. This CDR3 is built from 16 residues.

In this sample, this clone turned up a few times. V and J are TRBV6-2 or TRBV6-3 and TRBJ1-1; 7 nucleotides agree with TRBD1. This CDR3 contains 16 residues. With 4 bases clipped from V and 1 base from J, the junction kept 9 bases outside the gene matches. The germline V gene has CDR1 MNHEY and CDR2 SVGEGT. The CDR3 protein is CASSSRRQGANTEAFF. The CDR3 region has the DNA TGTGCCAGCAGTTCGAGACGACAGGGAGCGAACACTGAAGCTTTCTTT.

The J gene is TRBJ2-4, the V gene TRBV5-1; TRBD1 matches 8 bases. V was clipped by 3 bases and J by 5 bases; unmatched bases: 7. Germline V gene sequence: CDR1 SGHRS, CDR2 YFSETQ. CDR3 length equals 15 residues. Written as DNA, the CDR3 is TGCGCCAGCAGCTCAGGACAGGGTTGGGAAAACATTCAGTACTTC. It specifies CASSSGQGWENIQYF.

The J gene is TRBJ1-1, the V gene TRBV4-1; TRBD1 aligns across 8 bases. The CDR3 has 15 residues. Per the germline V gene, CDR1 is MGHRA and CDR2 is YSYEKL. Trimming at V came to 0 bases and at J to 3 bases, leaving 3 bases not matched to a gene. The CDR3 region is CASSQDPGGHTEAFF. CDR3 coding DNA: TGCGCCAGCAGCCAAGACCCAGGGGGCCACACTGAAGCTTTCTTT.

The chain combines TRBV4-2 with TRBJ1-2; weak D call: TRBD1 (5 bases). The CDR3 totals 15 residues. V lost 0 bases to trimming and J lost 5 bases, with 13 bases between them. Germline V gives CDR1 LGHNA, CDR2 YNFKEQ. CDR3 amino acids: CASSQDIDSPYGYTF. The CDR3 DNA sequence: TGTGCCAGCAGCCAAGATATTGACAGCCCATATGGCTACACCTTC.

This sequence joins TRBV5-6 and TRBJ2-2, with D tentatively TRBD2 (6 bases). CDR1 is SGHDT, CDR2 YYEEEE, per germline. V gave up 2 bases and J gave up 5 bases, with 16 bases separating them. This CDR3 spans 16 amino acids. The CDR3 bases are TGTGCCAGCAGCTTCTTCACCGGCGGGGAAACCGGGGAGCTGTTTTTT. Translated: CASSFFTGGETGELFF.

The chain links TRBV25-1 to TRBJ1-3, with D tentatively TRBD1 (5 bases). V lost 6 bases and J 7 bases, leaving 13 bases between the germline ends. Germline CDR1 and CDR2: MGHDK and SYGVNS. This CDR3 spans 13 amino acids. DNA of the CDR3: TGTGCCAGCAGAACAGGTCTTAGGAACACCATATATTTT. Translated, it gives CASRTGLRNTIYF.

J is TRBJ2-3 and V is TRBV30; weak D call: TRBD2 (6 bases). This CDR3 comprises 13 residues. V dropped 4 bases and J dropped 6 bases, with 14 bases sitting between them. In germline, CDR1 is GTSNPN, CDR2 SVGIG (reference sequence). CDR3 sequence: CAWNRDSKDTQYF. The CDR3 DNA reads as TGTGCCTGGAACCGGGACTCCAAGGATACGCAGTATTTT.

The chain is built from TRBV30 and TRBJ2-4; 7 nucleotides match TRBD2. The CDR3 runs 12 residues. Germline CDR1 GTSNPN, CDR2 SVGIG (reference sequence). With V trimmed by 7 bases and J by 8 bases, 8 bases remained unmatched. CDR3 nucleotide sequence: TGTGCCTCGGGGCAAGGGAGGGACATTCAGTACTTC. As protein: CASGQGRDIQYF.

Only one count was recorded for this clone. The V call is TRBV5-4, the J call TRBJ2-7; D possibly corresponds to TRBD2 (5 bases). Looked up from germline, CDR1 is SGHNT and CDR2 is YYREEE (reference sequence). Deletions cut 2 bases from V and 5 bases from J, with 11 bases between. The length of the CDR3 is 13 residues. CDR3 region: CASSFLDGDEQYF. CDR3 DNA sequence: TGTGCCAGCAGCTTTCTCGACGGGGACGAGCAGTACTTC. The full variable domain, in which reference TRBV5-4 and TRBJ2-7 provide the parts outside the CDR3, is ETGVTQSPTHLIKTRGQQVTLRCSSQSGHNTVSWYQQALGQGPQFIFQYYREEENGRGNFPPRFSGLQFPNYSSELNVNALELDDSALYLCASSFLDGDEQYFGPGTRLTVT.

The table lists this clone with a count of one. This chain links TRBV2 with TRBJ2-3; the match to TRBD2 covers 8 bases. The CDR3 has 14 residues. The germline CDR1 and CDR2 sequences are SNHLY and FYNNEI. V lost 1 base and J lost 6; bases outside the gene matches: 3. The CDR3 is CASSEGAGVDTQYF. As DNA, the CDR3 is TGTGCCAGCAGTGAAGGAGCGGGGGTGGATACGCAGTATTTT.

This clone has just a few counts. The chain recombines TRBV5-1 with TRBJ1-2; 8 positions match TRBD1. The CDR3 runs to 14 residues. Germline lookup yields CDR1 SGHRS and CDR2 YFSETQ. With 3 bases clipped from V and 8 bases from J, the junction kept 9 bases outside the gene matches. CDR3 sequence: CASSSLDRGEGYTF. The CDR3 DNA is TGCGCCAGCAGCTCTTTAGACAGGGGAGAAGGCTACACCTTC.

This chain connects TRBV7-9 to TRBJ2-1; 9 bases line up with TRBD2. With 5 bases clipped from V and 3 bases from J, the junction kept 5 bases outside the gene matches. CDR3 length: 15 residues. Per the germline V gene, CDR1 is SEHNR and CDR2 is FQNEAQ (reference sequence). This chain's CDR3 is CASSVAGGIYNEQFF. As DNA, the CDR3 is TGTGCCAGCAGCGTTGCGGGGGGGATCTACAATGAGCAGTTCTTC.

The chain joins TRBV5-6 to TRBJ2-3, with D uncertain. The CDR3 extends over 15 amino acids. CDR1 is SGHDT, CDR2 YYEEEE, per germline. V lost 4 bases to trimming and J lost 6 bases, with 18 bases between them. In DNA form, the CDR3 reads TGTGCCAGCAGCGTATACTCTGAGGCAACGGATACGCAGTATTTT. Encoded protein: CASSVYSEATDTQYF.

J is TRBJ1-1 and V is TRBV27, with D perhaps TRBD1 (5 bases). Trimming removed 3 bases at V and 2 bases at J, with 13 bases between. Germline CDR1 MNHEY, CDR2 SMNVEV (reference sequence). The CDR3 has 15 amino acids. The CDR3 sequence: CASSFIAGQNTEAFF. CDR3 nucleotides: TGTGCCAGCAGTTTTATCGCGGGGCAAAACACTGAAGCTTTCTTT.

V is TRBV5-5 and J is TRBJ2-1; 7 bases are a match to TRBD2. Trimming at V came to 0 bases and at J to 4 bases, leaving 4 bases not matched to a gene. The CDR3 is 15 amino acids. Germline V lookup: CDR1 SGHKS, CDR2 YYEKEE (reference sequence). CDR3 region: CASSLVGGGYNEQFF. The CDR3 DNA follows: TGTGCCAGCAGCTTGGTAGGCGGGGGATACAATGAGCAGTTCTTC.

This CDR3 is CASSFPGQENSPLHF. The DNA of the CDR3 is TGTGCCAGCAGCTTCCCGGGACAGGAGAATTCACCCCTCCACTTT. V usage is TRBV7-2 and J usage is TRBJ1-6; 8 positions agree with TRBD1. The CDR3 has 15 amino acids. Trimming at V came to 3 bases and at J to 7 bases, leaving 5 bases not matched to a gene. CDR1 is SGHTA and CDR2 is FQGNSA in the germline V gene.

Written as DNA, the CDR3 is TGTGCCAGCAGCTTACGGGCAGGGGTTACTGAAGCTTTCTTT. It translates to CASSLRAGVTEAFF. The chain couples TRBV11-2 to TRBJ1-1; TRBD1 might be the D (6 bases). The CDR3 loop spans 14 amino acids. Germline lookup yields CDR1 SGHAT and CDR2 FQNNGV. Trimming pared 2 bases from V and 5 bases from J, leaving 12 bases between.

The chain links TRBV24-1 to TRBJ2-5; 8 nucleotides line up with TRBD1. The CDR3 spans 13 residues. Trimming cost V 9 bases and J 4 bases; bases outside gene matches: 6. Per the germline V gene, CDR1 is KGHDR and CDR2 is SFDVKD. The CDR3 loop reads CATGQGARETQYF. The CDR3 DNA follows: TGTGCCACCGGCCAGGGGGCGAGAGAGACCCAGTACTTC.